Sequencing of this TCR beta chain was carried out in a study of regulatory T cells in long-lasting Graves disease. Study at large: A definition of persistent Graves' disease required over 5 years of antithyroid drugs plus positive TSH receptor antibodies.

Germline lookup yields CDR1 SQVTM and CDR2 ANQGSEA. Trimming took 3 bases from V and 5 from J; bases not matched to a gene: 15. This CDR3 is built from 16 residues. General study findings and limits: Comparison showed that persistent patients shared more public clonotypes (under 3,000) than new patients (roughly 1,000).

This clonotype was counted between two and nine times. Its antigen is currently unknown. The authors built TCR beta libraries using iRepertoire HTBI primers and Arm-PCR of CDR3 regions. TCRdb independently ran MiXCR on the multiplex PCR reads; one entry per CDR3 protein. The table lists 700,000 or so distinct CDR3 sequences, approximately 31% of them singletons. Time point described: persistent/refractory GD, antithyroid drugs over 5 years with positive TRAb. The TCR library was made from RNA extracted from PBMCs. The clonotype comes from a female donor with Graves disease. This chain uses TRBV29-1 with TRBJ2-5, with 7 bases aligning to TRBD2. The sample in question was peripheral blood mononuclear cells (PBMCs), obtained when the disease was refractory, from a patient treated with antithyroid drugs. CDR3 nucleotides: TGCAGCGTTGATTGGCTAGCGGTCCCCTCGCAGGAGACCCAGTACTTC. It translates to CSVDWLAVPSQETQYF.